A selection of T cell receptor beta chains follows, all from one sample in a study of CD8 T cells in ankylosing spondylitis. TCRdb re-called the 5' RACE reads with MiXCR, one entry per CDR3 protein. The repertoire holds 240,000 or so distinct CDR3 sequences, with about 10% as singletons. Sample: blood, either unsorted or a sorted T cell fraction (not recorded which). The source of these receptors is a male donor with ankylosing spondylitis or in good health (not recorded which). Each CDR3 is given without its conserved first and last residue.

CDR3aa: ASSFWGQETQY; v_gene: TRBV12-3/TRBV12-4
CDR3aa: ARSLGVGEGETQY; v_gene: TRBV5-3
CDR3aa: ASSGLVDPEQF; v_gene: TRBV5-1
CDR3aa: ASSPGGVFGPQH; v_gene: TRBV12-3/TRBV12-4
CDR3aa: ASSSAGGYYGYT; v_gene: TRBV5-6
CDR3aa: ASSQDLGREGGNEQF; v_gene: TRBV3-1
CDR3aa: ASGLSPAPPYDTQY; v_gene: TRBV12-5
CDR3aa: ASSDRGGPDTQY; v_gene: TRBV7-3
CDR3aa: ASRTLGALEQY; v_gene: TRBV27
CDR3aa: ASSLAGPSSYNEQF; v_gene: TRBV28
CDR3aa: ASSFPGTDTQY; v_gene: TRBV12-3/TRBV12-4
CDR3aa: ASSPRWGLDPYEQY; v_gene: TRBV7-6
CDR3aa: VSSSTGASEQF; v_gene: TRBV7-7
CDR3aa: ASSFLDTGELF; v_gene: TRBV5-1
CDR3aa: ASSPPPQGTGNTIY; v_gene: TRBV28
CDR3aa: ASSRGGAGSNEQF; v_gene: TRBV5-1
CDR3aa: ASSQDRSGGPKNIQY; v_gene: TRBV4-2
CDR3aa: ASSFKGSGGANQF; v_gene: TRBV7-2
CDR3aa: ASSDPGAYGYT; v_gene: TRBV25-1